The 32 T cell receptor beta chains presented below share a single source sample, sequenced in a study of shared clonotypes between healthy human individuals (dated by TCRdb to 2018 to 2020). The library was prepared using the immunoSEQ multiplex PCR assay. TCRdb obtained this table from immuneACCESS and retained in-frame rearrangements with V and J assigned. These tables miss some clones; where compared with another copy, unresolved V genes account for less than half of the shortfall, and the remainder is unexplained. Across this sample there are some 2.4 million clones, with more than 85% seen only once. The top ten hold approximately 0.36% of the sample. Input material: naive CD4+ T cells from PBMCs. Read against the paper, the sample's cell subset or site label means: CD45RA+ positively selected. All receptors derive from a man younger than 30 in good health. Some clones in this sample may be carry-over from other donors' samples.

The V gene is TRBV11-2, the J gene TRBJ1-5; 7 bases align to TRBD1. The CDR3 length is 14 residues. Germline CDR1 and CDR2: SGHAT and FQNNGV. Germline trimming cut 5 bases from V and 5 bases from J; bases unmatched to any gene: 6. CDR3 nucleotides: TGTGCCAGCAGCCACCCCGGGACAGATCAGCCCCAGCATTTT. Translating gives CASSHPGTDQPQHF.

Turning to this clone: Additional DNA sequences in this sample encode the identical CDR3. The rearrangement joins TRBV6-1 to TRBJ1-1; D is ambiguous. V lost 8 bases, J lost 3 bases, and 4 bases lay in between. Germline values: CDR1 MNHNS, CDR2 SASEGT. This CDR3 contains 10 residues. This CDR3 is CASRDTEAFF. The CDR3 region has the DNA TGTGCCAGCCGGGACACTGAAGCTTTCTTT.

The chain uses TRBV7-9 and TRBJ1-1; possible D gene TRBD1, 5 bases. V was cut by 5 bases and J by 8 bases, with 15 bases left in between. The germline CDR1 and CDR2 sequences are SEHNR and FQNEAQ (reference sequence). This CDR3 comprises 13 residues. CDR3 coding DNA: TGTGCCAGCAGCCGTGACCGCGACAGCGAAGCTTTCTTT. Its protein product is CASSRDRDSEAFF.

As DNA, the CDR3 is TGCGCCAGCAGCCAGGGAGGCAGGGGATCCGATACGCAGTATTTT. It codes for CASSQGGRGSDTQYF. V gene TRBV4-3 combines with J gene TRBJ2-3; TRBD1 or TRBD2 may be the D gene (6 bases each). Trimming cost V 3 bases and J 6 bases, with 16 bases left between them. Per the germline V gene, CDR1 is LGHNA and CDR2 is YSLEER. The CDR3 runs 15 residues.

The chain carries TRBV10-3 and TRBJ1-2, with TRBD1 identical over 8 bases. The CDR3 length is 16 residues. Per germline, CDR1 ENHRY and CDR2 SYGVKD. The V and J ends lost 8 bases and 4 bases, in that order; junction bases with no gene match: 15. The CDR3 loop reads CAIGTPGQGRGYGYTF. The CDR3 nucleotides read TGTGCCATCGGTACTCCAGGACAGGGAAGGGGCTATGGCTACACCTTC.

V usage is TRBV6-1 and J usage is TRBJ2-1; TRBD2 matches 9 bases. Unmatched junction bases numbered 9, after V lost 2 bases and J lost 13 bases. The germline V gene has CDR1 MNHNS and CDR2 SASEGT. This CDR3 region has 14 residues. The CDR3 DNA reads TGTGCCAGCAGTGAATCCGGGCGGGAGGGTGACCAGTTCTTC. Translated, it gives CASSESGREGDQFF.

With regard to this clone: Other DNA sequences from this sample encode an identical CDR3 as well. V usage is TRBV6-1 and J usage is TRBJ1-1, with D perhaps matching TRBD1 (5 bases). This CDR3 comprises 13 residues. V dropped 4 bases and J dropped 1 base, with 7 bases sitting between them. CDR1 and CDR2 (germline): MNHNS, SASEGT. This CDR3 reads CASSVQGNTEAFF. The CDR3 region has the DNA TGTGCCAGCAGTGTTCAGGGGAACACTGAAGCTTTCTTT.

With regard to this clone: This may be a read error: a much more frequent sequence differs by one nucleotide. The sample has other DNA sequences that encode this CDR3 too. The gene calls are TRBV5-1 and TRBJ1-5; D is ambiguous. The germline V and J ends were trimmed by 0 bases and 0 bases, with 7 bases remaining between them. Looked up from germline, CDR1 is SGHRS and CDR2 is YFSETQ. The CDR3 totals 15 residues. The CDR3: CASSLEGNSNQPQHF. In nucleotides, the CDR3 is TGCGCCAGCAGCTTGGAAGGGAATAGCAATCAGCCCCAGCATTTT.

The chain is built from TRBV6-5 and TRBJ2-7; 12 nucleotides agree with TRBD1. V lost 6 bases to trimming and J lost 4 bases; unmatched junction nucleotides: 7. Germline V gives CDR1 MNHEY, CDR2 SVGAGI. The CDR3 totals 15 residues. CDR3 region: CASRRSGQGAYEQYF. The CDR3 DNA is TGTGCCAGCAGGCGGTCGGGACAGGGGGCTTACGAGCAGTACTTC.

This clone was detected a few times. The chain has TRBV25-1 and TRBJ1-1; the D is unclear. Deletions cut 3 bases from V and 5 bases from J, with 10 bases between. This CDR3 spans 13 amino acids. Germline assignment: CDR1 MGHDK and CDR2 SYGVNS. The chain's CDR3 is CASSDSQATEAFF. In DNA form, the CDR3 reads TGTGCCAGCAGTGACTCCCAGGCTACTGAAGCTTTCTTT.

The V and J genes are TRBV18 and TRBJ2-7; unclear D gene. Trimming pared 6 bases from V and 3 bases from J, leaving 6 bases between. Germline V gene data show CDR1 as KGHSH and CDR2 as LQKENI. CDR3 length: 11 amino acids. The CDR3 nucleotides read TGTGCCAGCTCCACGGGCTACGAGCAGTACTTC. Translating it yields CASSTGYEQYF.

V is TRBV9 and J is TRBJ1-1, with 9 bases fitting TRBD1. The CDR3 is 15 residues long. Germline CDR1 SGDLS, CDR2 YYNGEE. Trimming at V came to 0 bases and at J to 4 bases, leaving 4 bases not matched to a gene. In nucleotides, the CDR3 is TGTGCCAGCAGCGTAGGGACAGGGGCTGTCACTGAAGCTTTCTTT. Residues: CASSVGTGAVTEAFF.

This chain connects TRBV9 to TRBJ2-3; 11 bases line up with TRBD2. Trimming removed 2 bases from V and 3 bases from J; junction bases left unmatched: 8. The CDR3 has 17 amino acids. Germline loops: CDR1 SGDLS, CDR2 YYNGEE. CDR3 sequence (DNA): TGTGCCAGCAGCGTGAGGAGTAGCGGGAGGGGGACAGATACGCAGTATTTT. As protein: CASSVRSSGRGTDTQYF.

The rearrangement joins TRBV10-3 to TRBJ2-3; possible D gene TRBD2, 6 bases. The CDR3 runs 17 residues. Trimming took 0 bases from V and 2 from J, leaving 15 bases between them. Germline V gives CDR1 ENHRY, CDR2 SYGVKD. The CDR3 DNA sequence: TGTGCCATCAGTGAGTCGACTCTGTTGCGGGACACAGATACGCAGTATTTT. Translating gives CAISESTLLRDTDTQYF.

The chain links TRBV5-4 to TRBJ1-1, with 8 bases that match TRBD1. The CDR3 is 16 amino acids. J lost 6 bases, V lost 2 bases, and 12 bases had no gene match. The germline CDR1 and CDR2 sequences are SGHNT and YYREEE (reference sequence). CDR3 protein: CASSFRQGAGRAEAFF. The CDR3 DNA reads TGTGCCAGCAGCTTCAGGCAGGGGGCCGGTAGGGCTGAAGCTTTCTTT.

The gene calls are TRBV28 and TRBJ2-3; the match to TRBD1 covers 9 bases. Trimming removed 7 bases from V and 3 bases from J; junction bases left unmatched: 8. This CDR3 is built from 15 residues. CDR1 is MDHEN and CDR2 is SYDVKM in the germline V gene. Written as DNA, the CDR3 is TGTGCCAGCACCTCGGATGGACAGGGGACAGATACGCAGTATTTT. This translates into CASTSDGQGTDTQYF.

This rearrangement joins TRBV7-9 to TRBJ2-2; TRBD1 matches 8 bases. The V segment lost 2 bases and the J segment 6 bases; nucleotides outside the gene matches: 14. The CDR3 loop spans 18 amino acids. Germline CDR1 is SEHNR and CDR2 is FQNEAQ (reference sequence). The CDR3 is CASSLTPGQVEGAGELFF. The DNA for the CDR3 is TGTGCCAGCAGCTTAACTCCGGGACAGGTGGAGGGGGCCGGGGAGCTGTTTTTT.

CDR3 protein: CASSLVMGETQYF. The CDR3 nucleotides are TGTGCCAGCAGCTTAGTCATGGGGGAGACCCAGTACTTC. V gene TRBV5-5 combines with J gene TRBJ2-5; D gene uncertain. The CDR3 is made up of 13 amino acids. V lost 2 bases and J lost 5, with 10 bases in between. Germline CDR1 SGHKS, CDR2 YYEKEE (reference sequence). Supplemented by reference TRBV5-5 and TRBJ2-5, the full variable domain reads DAGVTQSPTHLIKTRGQQVTLRCSPISGHKSVSWYQQVLGQGPQFIFQYYEKEERGRGNFPDRFSARQFPNYSSELNVNALLLGDSALYLCASSLVMGETQYFGPGTRLLVL.

The chain is built from TRBV28 and TRBJ2-6; D is ambiguous. CDR3 size: 16 residues. Germline V lookup: CDR1 MDHEN, CDR2 SYDVKM. Trimming left V 6 bases short and J 2 bases short, with 14 bases between. The CDR3 coding sequence is TGTGCCAGCAGGTCCCTACCCTCGGCTGGGGCCAACGTCCTGACTTTC. It encodes CASRSLPSAGANVLTF.

Note on this clone: Other DNA sequences within the sample encode an identical CDR3. This sequence joins TRBV2 and TRBJ2-7; 7 nucleotides align to TRBD2. CDR1 and CDR2 from the germline V gene are SNHLY and FYNNEI. The CDR3 has 13 amino acids. Trimming removed 6 bases from V and 3 bases from J; junction bases left unmatched: 5. This CDR3 reads CASRAGENYEQYF. The CDR3 nucleotides read TGTGCCAGCAGGGCGGGAGAGAACTACGAGCAGTACTTC.

V usage is TRBV7-3 and J usage is TRBJ2-2; D may be TRBD2 (5 bases). V shed 6 bases and J shed 5 bases, with 10 bases lying between them. Germline V gene sequence: CDR1 SGHTA, CDR2 FQGTGA. The CDR3 extends over 13 amino acids. The CDR3 is CASSQQRTGELFF. As DNA, the CDR3 is TGTGCCAGCAGTCAGCAGCGGACCGGGGAGCTGTTTTTT.

This chain uses TRBV5-1 with TRBJ2-3, with 10 positions matching TRBD1. The CDR3 extends over 15 amino acids. The ends lost 4 bases at V and 1 base at J; junction bases unmatched: 3. Germline assignment: CDR1 SGHRS and CDR2 YFSETQ. In nucleotides, the CDR3 is TGCGCCAGCAGCATAGGGACAGGGGGCACAGATACGCAGTATTTT. This encodes CASSIGTGGTDTQYF.

This chain joins TRBV15 and TRBJ1-4; D is unresolved. V was shortened by 0 bases and J by 0 bases, with 11 bases between the two germline ends. This CDR3 has 17 residues. Germline CDR1 is LNHNV and CDR2 is YYDKDF (reference sequence). In nucleotides, the CDR3 is TGTGCCACCAGCAGAGATAACCACGGTGCAACTAATGAAAAACTGTTTTTT. Translated: CATSRDNHGATNEKLFF.

The chain carries TRBV28 and TRBJ2-1; 14 positions match TRBD2. CDR1 and CDR2 from the germline V gene are MDHEN and SYDVKM. The V and J ends lost 2 bases and 12 bases, in that order; junction bases with no gene match: 3. The CDR3 is 14 amino acids. The CDR3 DNA is TGTGCCAGCAGTTTAGGTGGGACTAGCGGGAGGCAGTTCTTC. This sequence encodes CASSLGGTSGRQFF.

The J gene is TRBJ2-7, the V gene TRBV30; TRBD1 matches at 8 bases. The length of the CDR3 is 15 residues. The germline gives CDR1 GTSNPN, CDR2 SVGIG (reference sequence). J lost 0 bases, V lost 0 bases, and 4 bases had no gene match. The CDR3 DNA follows: TGTGCCTGGAGTGTACGGGGACAGGTCTCCTACGAGCAGTACTTC. Protein sequence: CAWSVRGQVSYEQYF.

This clone was observed a single time. The gene calls are TRBV7-2 and TRBJ2-3; D may correspond to TRBD1 or TRBD2 (5 bases each). This CDR3 comprises 15 residues. Between the trimmed V and J ends, which lost 4 bases and 3 bases, there was a span of 14 bases. In germline, CDR1 is SGHTA, CDR2 FQGNSA. The CDR3 loop is CASSWGPTATDTQYF. In nucleotides, the CDR3 is TGTGCCAGCAGCTGGGGACCAACGGCAACAGATACGCAGTATTTT.

The chain couples TRBV19 to TRBJ2-1; no clear D. In germline, CDR1 is LNHDA, CDR2 SQIVND (reference sequence). The CDR3 consists of 14 residues. Trimming removed 3 bases from V and 0 bases from J, with 6 bases in between. This CDR3 reads CASSIRDSYNEQFF. CDR3 DNA: TGTGCCAGTAGTATTAGGGACTCCTACAATGAGCAGTTCTTC.

The J gene is TRBJ1-1, the V gene TRBV28; D ambiguous. Germline loops: CDR1 MDHEN, CDR2 SYDVKM. The germline V and J ends were trimmed by 8 bases and 1 base, with 17 bases remaining between them. The CDR3 length is 15 residues. CDR3: CASQTGGVANTEAFF. CDR3 in DNA: TGTGCCAGCCAAACCGGCGGGGTAGCGAACACTGAAGCTTTCTTT.

This sequence joins TRBV5-1 and TRBJ2-5, with unresolved D. CDR1 is SGHRS, CDR2 YFSETQ, per germline. V was pared by 2 bases and J by 3 bases, with 11 bases between. The CDR3 has 14 amino acids. The CDR3 DNA sequence: TGCGCCAGCAGCTTCGGTAGGGCGGAAGAGACCCAGTACTTC. It yields the protein CASSFGRAEETQYF.

The rearrangement uses TRBV11-2 and TRBJ1-3, with D unclear. V lost 7 bases to trimming and J lost 0 bases, with 10 bases between them. The CDR3 covers 14 residues. Looked up from germline, CDR1 is SGHAT and CDR2 is FQNNGV. In DNA, the CDR3 is TGTGCCAGCAAGACTTCCGCCTCTGGAAACACCATATATTTT. It encodes CASKTSASGNTIYF.

The chain carries TRBV18 and TRBJ2-1; D not certain. Per the germline V gene, CDR1 is KGHSH and CDR2 is LQKENI. This CDR3 spans 15 amino acids. V dropped 6 bases and J dropped 2 bases, with 14 bases sitting between them. The CDR3: CASSLQRVAYNEQFF. In DNA form, the CDR3 reads TGTGCCAGCTCCCTCCAACGGGTGGCCTACAATGAGCAGTTCTTC.

The genes are TRBV11-2 and TRBJ1-6; possibly TRBD1 for D (6 bases). V dropped 0 bases and J dropped 6 bases, with 9 bases sitting between them. CDR3 size: 15 residues. Germline CDR1 SGHAT, CDR2 FQNNGV. The CDR3: CASSLDGGGNSPLHF. The CDR3 nucleotides read TGTGCCAGCAGCTTAGATGGAGGGGGTAATTCACCCCTCCACTTT.